This TCR beta chain was sequenced for a study of OX40 agonist ivuxolimab in advanced cancers. The study, taken as a whole, reports: With doses of 0.1-3.0 mg/kg, partial responders showed among the lowest clonal expansion.

In regard to this clone: No antigen is known for it.

The data were produced by immunoSEQ multiplex PCR, yet TCRdb's version contains in-frame clones alone and is incomplete. The profile shows about 55,000 clones, around 85% of them singletons. Trimming removed 3 bases from V and 3 bases from J; junction bases left unmatched: 11. CDR1 is LNHDA and CDR2 is SQIVND in the germline V gene (reference sequence). The CDR3 sequence is 16 residues long. The sequence derives from an adult with an advanced solid tumor such as melanoma, head and neck, liver or kidney cancer. The sequenced sample was CD4+ or CD8+ T cells sorted from blood, obtained in a trial of the OX40 agonist ivuxolimab. The chain is built from TRBV19 and TRBJ2-7; 7 bases agree with TRBD1. The CDR3, as DNA: TGTGCCAGTAGTATTGGGCCAGGGACAGAACGCTACGAGCAGTACTTC. The encoded protein is CASSIGPGTERYEQYF.